A single sample is the source of the 5 T cell receptor beta chains below, sequenced in a study of blood T cells in healthy people across ages. A second roughly 6 to 12 cycle PCR used barcoded and J-beta primers. Each CDR3 protein gets one entry after TCRdb re-called the 5' RACE reads with MiXCR. This sample has nearly 800,000 distinct CDR3 sequences, with roughly 25% found just once. These records were also assigned to another study, of T cells of mothers and their children.

Sample: blood. These receptor sequences come from a boy aged 5-17 years in good health.

J is TRBJ2-1 and V is TRBV29-1, with TRBD2 matching over 12 bases. Trimming took 4 bases from V and 10 from J; bases not matched to a gene: 11. Germline assignment: CDR1 SQVTM and CDR2 ANQGSEA. The CDR3 sequence is 15 residues long. This CDR3 reads CSVGQSLAGGGEQFF. In DNA, the CDR3 is TGCAGCGTTGGACAGTCCCTAGCGGGAGGGGGCGAGCAGTTCTTC.

A few counts support this clonotype. The junction does not match germline at one end; this may be a read error. The rearrangement uses TRBV5-1 and TRBJ1-4; D uncertain. CDR3 length equals 15 residues. Germline V gene data show CDR1 as SGHRS and CDR2 as YFSETQ. The chain's CDR3 is CASYDTPATNEKLSF. The CDR3 nucleotides are TGCGCCAGCTATGATACACCTGCAACTAATGAAAAACTGTCTTTT. The full variable domain, its missing parts supplied by reference TRBV5-1 and TRBJ1-4, is KAGVTQTPRYLIKTRGQQVTLSCSPISGHRSVSWYQQTPGQGLQFLFEYFSETQRNKGNFPGRFSGRQFSNSRSEMNVSTLELGDSALYLCASYDTPATNEKLSFGSGTQLSVL.

This clonotype was found a few times. The rearrangement uses TRBV7-8 and TRBJ2-7; 8 bases are shared with TRBD1. This CDR3 is 14 amino acids long. Germline CDR1 SGHVS, CDR2 FQNEAQ. After removal of 1 base from V and 5 bases from J, the junction contained 4 bases not matched to a gene. The CDR3 region has the DNA TGTGCCAGCAGCTTAGATACCAGGGGGCACGAGCAGTACTTC. Encoded protein: CASSLDTRGHEQYF.

This clonotype was detected a few times. The chain carries TRBV28 and TRBJ2-1, with unresolved D. Germline CDR1 MDHEN, CDR2 SYDVKM. Trimming cost V 5 bases and J 6 bases, with 20 bases left between them. The CDR3 sequence is 16 residues long. The CDR3 sequence: CASSPPAAYACNEQFF. The DNA of the CDR3 is TGTGCCAGCAGTCCCCCTGCGGCTTACGCTTGCAATGAGCAGTTCTTC.

A few counts support this clonotype. The chain combines TRBV4-2 with TRBJ2-7; TRBD2 matches at 11 bases. The CDR3 sequence is 16 residues long. Trimming at V came to 0 bases and at J to 4 bases, leaving 5 bases not matched to a gene. CDR1 and CDR2 (germline): LGHNA, YNFKEQ. The CDR3 DNA reads as TGTGCCAGCAGCCAAGAACAGGGACTAGCGGATTACGAGCAGTACTTC. Protein: CASSQEQGLADYEQYF.